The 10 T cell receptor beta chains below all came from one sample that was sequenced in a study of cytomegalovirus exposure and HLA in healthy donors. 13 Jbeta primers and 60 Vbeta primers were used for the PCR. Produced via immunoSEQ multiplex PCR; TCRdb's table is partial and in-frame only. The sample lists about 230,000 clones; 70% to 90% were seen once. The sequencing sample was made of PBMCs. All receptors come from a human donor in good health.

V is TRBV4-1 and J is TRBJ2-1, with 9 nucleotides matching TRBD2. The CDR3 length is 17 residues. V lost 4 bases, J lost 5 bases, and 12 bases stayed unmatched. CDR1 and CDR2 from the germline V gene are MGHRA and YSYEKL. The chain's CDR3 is CASSPKGAGLADNEQFF. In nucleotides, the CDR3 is TGCGCCAGCAGCCCCAAAGGGGCGGGACTAGCTGACAATGAGCAGTTCTTC.

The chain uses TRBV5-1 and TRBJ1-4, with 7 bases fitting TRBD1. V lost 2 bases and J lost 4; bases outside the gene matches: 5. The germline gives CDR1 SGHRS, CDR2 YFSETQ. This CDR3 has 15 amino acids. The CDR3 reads CASSFTGAGNEKLFF. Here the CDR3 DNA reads TGCGCCAGCAGCTTCACAGGGGCGGGTAATGAAAAACTGTTTTTT.

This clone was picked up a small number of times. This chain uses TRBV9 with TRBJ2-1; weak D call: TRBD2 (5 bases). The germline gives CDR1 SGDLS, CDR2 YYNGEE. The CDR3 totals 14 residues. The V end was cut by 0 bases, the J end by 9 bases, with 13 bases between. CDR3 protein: CASSVGGGIFEQFF. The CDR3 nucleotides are TGTGCCAGCAGCGTAGGCGGAGGCATTTTTGAGCAGTTCTTC.

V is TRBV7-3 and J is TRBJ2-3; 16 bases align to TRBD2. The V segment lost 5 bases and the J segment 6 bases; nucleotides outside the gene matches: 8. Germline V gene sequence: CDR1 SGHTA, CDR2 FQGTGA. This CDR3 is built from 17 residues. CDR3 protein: CASSQTGLAGGPDTQYF. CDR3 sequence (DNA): TGTGCCAGCAGCCAAACGGGACTAGCGGGAGGGCCGGATACGCAGTATTTT.

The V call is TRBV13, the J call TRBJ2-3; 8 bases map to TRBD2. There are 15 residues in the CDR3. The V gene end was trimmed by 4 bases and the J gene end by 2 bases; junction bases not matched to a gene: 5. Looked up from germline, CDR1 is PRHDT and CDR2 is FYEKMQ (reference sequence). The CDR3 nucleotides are TGTGCCAGCAGCTCACTAGCGGAGCCCACAGATACGCAGTATTTT. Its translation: CASSSLAEPTDTQYF. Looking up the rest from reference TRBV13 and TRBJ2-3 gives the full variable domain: AAGVIQSPRHLIKEKRETATLKCYPIPRHDTVYWYQQGPGQDPQFLISFYEKMQSDKGSIPDRFSAQQFSDYHSELNMSSLELGDSALYFCASSSLAEPTDTQYFGPGTRLTVL.

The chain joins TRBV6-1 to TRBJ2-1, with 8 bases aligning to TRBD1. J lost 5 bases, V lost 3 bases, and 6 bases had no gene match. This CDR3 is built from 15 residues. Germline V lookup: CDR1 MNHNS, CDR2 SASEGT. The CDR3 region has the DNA TGTGCCAGCAGTGACAGACAGGGGTTCCACAATGAGCAGTTCTTC. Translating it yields CASSDRQGFHNEQFF.

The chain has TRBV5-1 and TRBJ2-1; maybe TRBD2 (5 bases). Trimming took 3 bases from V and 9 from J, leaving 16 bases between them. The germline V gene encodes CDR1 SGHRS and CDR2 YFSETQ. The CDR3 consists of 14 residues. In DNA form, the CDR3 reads TGCGCCAGCAGCTCGAGAACTAGAACCACTGAGCAGTTCTTC. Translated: CASSSRTRTTEQFF.

The CDR3 spells CASSYGTSNYNEQFF. CDR3 nucleotide sequence: TGTGCCAGCAGTTACGGGACTAGCAACTACAATGAGCAGTTCTTC. The gene calls are TRBV6-5 and TRBJ2-1, with 9 positions matching TRBD2. This CDR3 has 15 residues. Trimming cost V 2 bases and J 3 bases; bases outside gene matches: 2. Germline V gene lookup returns CDR1 MNHEY and CDR2 SVGAGI.

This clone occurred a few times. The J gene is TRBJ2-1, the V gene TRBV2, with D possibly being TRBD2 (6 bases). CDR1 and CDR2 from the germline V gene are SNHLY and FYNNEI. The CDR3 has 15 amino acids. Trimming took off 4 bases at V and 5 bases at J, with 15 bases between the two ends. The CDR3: CASSVPGSGHNEQFF. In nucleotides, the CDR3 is TGTGCCAGCAGTGTTCCCGGGAGCGGCCACAATGAGCAGTTCTTC.

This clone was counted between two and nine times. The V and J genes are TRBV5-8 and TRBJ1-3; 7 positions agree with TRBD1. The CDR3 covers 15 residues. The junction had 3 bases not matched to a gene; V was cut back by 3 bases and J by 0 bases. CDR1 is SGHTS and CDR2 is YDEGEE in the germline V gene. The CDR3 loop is CASSWTGRSGNTIYF. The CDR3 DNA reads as TGTGCCAGCAGCTGGACAGGACGCTCTGGAAACACCATATATTTT. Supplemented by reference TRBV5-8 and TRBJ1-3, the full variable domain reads EAGVTQSPTHLIKTRGQQATLRCSPISGHTSVYWYQQALGLGLQFLLWYDEGEERNRGNFPPRFSGRQFPNYSSELNVNALELEDSALYLCASSWTGRSGNTIYFGEGSWLTVV.